This TCR beta chain is from a study of T cell responses to AZD1222 COVID-19 vaccine. Trimming removed 5 bases from V and 4 bases from J, with 11 bases in between. Germline V gene lookup returns CDR1 SEHNR and CDR2 FQNEAQ (reference sequence). CDR3 length: 13 residues. Sequenced by immunoSEQ multiplex PCR; TCRdb stores in-frame clones only, minus some. The sample lists roughly 66,000 clones; 65% to 90% were seen once. The source of this sequence is an adult in good health. V is TRBV7-9 and J is TRBJ1-1; D call uncertain. This material consisted of peripheral blood, taken on day 0 of AZD1222 vaccination. The CDR3, as DNA: TGTGCCAGCAGCCGAGCAATATCCACTGAAGCTTTCTTT. Protein product: CASSRAISTEAFF.